This T cell receptor (beta chain) was recorded in a study of cytomegalovirus exposure and HLA in healthy donors. Study in general: The roughly 110 validation repertoires matched the roughly 700 first-cohort repertoires in platform, a later analysis reported.

Assay: immunoSEQ multiplex PCR; the TCRdb copy retains only in-frame clones and omits some. The sample consists of some 84,000 clones, approximately 90% of them appearing once. The CDR3 consists of 15 residues. CDR1 is SGHVS and CDR2 is FNYEAQ in the germline V gene. After removal of 3 bases from V and 2 bases from J, the junction contained 3 bases not matched to a gene. Findings and limits, study-wide: Reportedly, diagnosis of cytomegalovirus status by the classifier showed high specificity and sensitivity. A few of the chains that were CMV-associated were confirmed in vitro to be specific for CMV antigens. First-cohort TCR clusters tended to co-occur in the 130 or so validation repertoires, a later analysis found.

This clone was seen once. The antigen is undetermined. This receptor was identified in a man aged 30 to 45 in good health and CMV-seronegative. Sequencing was carried out using PBMCs. V and J are TRBV7-6 and TRBJ2-2; 7 bases fit TRBD1. The CDR3 sequence is CASSFGQDNTGELFF. The CDR3 DNA reads as TGTGCCAGCAGCTTCGGACAGGATAACACCGGGGAGCTGTTTTTT.